This T cell receptor beta chain was recorded in a study of blood T cell repertoires in COVID-19. About the research overall: Donors in the United States, Italy and Spain gave samples during acute or convalescent COVID-19. Sample material is recorded as cDNA or gDNA derived from T cells, B-cell-depleted T cells, or PBMCs.

This CDR3 has 12 amino acids. The germline V and J ends were trimmed by 11 bases and 5 bases, with 10 bases remaining between them. Germline V gene data show CDR1 as SEHNR and CDR2 as FQNEAQ (reference sequence). Original analysis: Reference gene primer amplification gave nucleated cell count estimates. The protocol was immunoSEQ multiplex PCR, while the TCRdb copy is restricted to in-frame clones and leaves out a portion. V, J and clone size reflect that table, while D and trimming were determined from the DNA. In the table there are over 55,000 clones, about nine tenths of which are singletons. Input material: peripheral blood. This sequence originates from a man aged 45-65 years with active COVID-19. The chain joins TRBV7-9 to TRBJ1-6; D not certain. CDR3 sequence: CALGRDNSPLHF. The DNA of the CDR3 is TGTGCCCTCGGCCGGGATAATTCACCCCTCCACTTT.